Below, 15 T cell receptor beta chains from the same sample are listed, as sequenced in a study of cytomegalovirus exposure and HLA in healthy donors. It was with 60 Vbeta and 13 Jbeta primers that the PCR ran. TCRdb keeps only in-frame clones here, not all; method: immunoSEQ multiplex PCR. Seen here are 90,000 to 100,000 clones, around 70% observed once, and the top ten hold more than 2.5%. What was sequenced was PBMCs. The receptors stem from a middle-aged man in good health and CMV-seronegative.

The chain has TRBV5-1 and TRBJ2-5, with 8 bases fitting TRBD2. The ends lost 6 bases at V and 3 bases at J; junction bases unmatched: 4. CDR1 and CDR2 (germline): SGHRS, YFSETQ. The CDR3 runs to 13 residues. The CDR3 protein is CASTLAGKETQYF. The CDR3 region has the DNA TGCGCCAGCACTTTAGCGGGGAAAGAGACCCAGTACTTC.

The chain has TRBV4-2 and TRBJ1-2, with 8 bases lining up with TRBD1. Germline CDR1 and CDR2: LGHNA and YNFKEQ. Germline trimming cut 2 bases from V and 8 bases from J; bases unmatched to any gene: 13. There are 16 residues in the CDR3. The CDR3 DNA is TGTGCCAGCAGCCAATTAATCCTTGGACAGGGAGAGGGCTACACCTTC. Translation gives CASSQLILGQGEGYTF.

The gene calls are TRBV19 and TRBJ1-5, with 8 bases lining up with TRBD1. The germline CDR1 and CDR2 sequences are LNHDA and SQIVND (reference sequence). This CDR3 is built from 18 residues. V lost 5 bases, J lost 3 bases, and 15 bases stayed unmatched. The CDR3 sequence: CASSPRFPGQVHNQPQHF. Written as DNA, the CDR3 is TGTGCCAGTAGTCCTAGATTCCCGGGACAGGTGCACAATCAGCCCCAGCATTTT.

V usage is TRBV2 and J usage is TRBJ2-3; 14 positions match TRBD2. V shed 1 base and J 3 bases; nucleotides not matched to a gene: 0. The CDR3 has 16 residues. CDR1 is SNHLY and CDR2 is FYNNEI in the germline V gene. CDR3 loop: CASSEGTSGRTDTQYF. In nucleotides, the CDR3 is TGTGCCAGCAGTGAAGGGACTAGCGGGAGGACAGATACGCAGTATTTT.

V and J are TRBV6-1 and TRBJ1-4, with 8 bases identical to TRBD1. The CDR3 has 15 residues. Looked up from germline, CDR1 is MNHNS and CDR2 is SASEGT. V dropped 3 bases and J dropped 8; count of bases not matched to a gene: 8. CDR3 in DNA: TGTGCCAGCAGTGACCCGACAGGGGTGTCGGAAAAACTGTTTTTT. Its translation is CASSDPTGVSEKLFF.

This clone has a handful of counts. The chain joins TRBV27 to TRBJ1-5; 7 bases line up with TRBD1. The CDR3 sequence is 16 residues long. V gave up 5 bases and J gave up 1 base; unmatched junction bases: 8. The germline gives CDR1 MNHEY, CDR2 SMNVEV (reference sequence). The CDR3 bases are TGTGCCAGCAGTCAGGGGGTCAGGTGGAGCAATCAGCCCCAGCATTTT. Translating it yields CASSQGVRWSNQPQHF.

The chain links TRBV4-2 to TRBJ2-3, with 9 positions matching TRBD2. Unmatched junction bases numbered 10, after V lost 1 base and J lost 5 bases. Germline V gives CDR1 LGHNA, CDR2 YNFKEQ. This CDR3 is built from 17 residues. The CDR3 sequence: CASSQVSGGASGDTQYF. CDR3 nucleotide sequence: TGTGCCAGCAGCCAAGTTAGCGGGGGAGCCTCGGGAGATACGCAGTATTTT.

The CDR3 DNA reads as TGTGCCAGCAGCCTGGGACTAGCGGGGTACTCCTACAATGAGCAGTTCTTC. This sequence encodes CASSLGLAGYSYNEQFF. The rearrangement joins TRBV7-9 to TRBJ2-1, with 13 nucleotides matching TRBD2. This CDR3 has 17 amino acids. Trimming at V came to 5 bases and at J to 0 bases, leaving 4 bases not matched to a gene. Germline values: CDR1 SEHNR, CDR2 FQNEAQ (reference sequence).

With respect to this clone: Since the CDR3 does not end with the conserved phenylalanine or tryptophan, this likely comes from a read error. This chain joins TRBV18 and TRBJ1-3; 11 positions agree with TRBD1. Germline CDR1 KGHSH, CDR2 LQKENI. The J segment lost 3 bases and the V segment lost 4 bases, leaving 8 bases of the junction unmatched. This CDR3 spans 17 amino acids. The CDR3 DNA follows: TGTGCCAGCTCACGGACAGGGGGCGCCTGGGATGGAAACACCATATATGTT. Its translation is CASSRTGGAWDGNTIYV.

The chain links TRBV6-6 to TRBJ2-7; 8 bases are a match to TRBD2. CDR3 size: 16 residues. The V gene end was trimmed by 0 bases and the J gene end by 7 bases; junction bases not matched to a gene: 11. Germline CDR1 MNHNY, CDR2 SVGAGI (reference sequence). This chain's CDR3 is CASSYSAGGPLGEQYF. DNA for the CDR3: TGTGCCAGCAGTTACTCTGCGGGGGGACCCTTGGGTGAGCAGTACTTC.

The chain couples TRBV5-1 to TRBJ2-3; 7 nucleotides match TRBD2. V gave up 3 bases and J gave up 4 bases; unmatched junction bases: 5. Germline V gives CDR1 SGHRS, CDR2 YFSETQ. CDR3 length: 14 amino acids. The CDR3 DNA reads TGCGCCAGCAGCTCCTGGGAGGGCGCAGATACGCAGTATTTT. Translating gives CASSSWEGADTQYF.

This sequence joins TRBV2 and TRBJ2-5; D perhaps matches TRBD1 (5 bases). The germline gives CDR1 SNHLY, CDR2 FYNNEI. This CDR3 region has 14 residues. Trimming left V 6 bases short and J 2 bases short, with 13 bases between. The CDR3 protein is CASRMTVYQETQYF. CDR3 coding DNA: TGTGCCAGCAGGATGACAGTTTATCAAGAGACCCAGTACTTC.

The rearrangement uses TRBV30 and TRBJ1-4, with 8 bases identical to TRBD1. Germline V gene sequence: CDR1 GTSNPN, CDR2 SVGIG (reference sequence). The CDR3 runs 14 residues. V dropped 3 bases and J dropped 8; count of bases not matched to a gene: 8. CDR3 amino acids: CAWRAGTGDEKLFF. As DNA, the CDR3 is TGTGCCTGGAGGGCCGGGACAGGAGACGAAAAACTGTTTTTT. The full variable domain, completed using reference TRBV30 and TRBJ1-4, is SQTIHQWPATLVQPVGSPLSLECTVEGTSNPNLYWYRQAAGRGLQLLFYSVGIGQISSEVPQNLSASRPQDRQFILSSKKLLLSDSGFYLCAWRAGTGDEKLFFGSGTQLSVL.

The chain combines TRBV30 with TRBJ1-3, with D unclear. Trimming took 0 bases from V and 0 from J, leaving 9 bases between them. Germline loops: CDR1 GTSNPN, CDR2 SVGIG (reference sequence). The CDR3 contains 15 residues. CDR3 nucleotide sequence: TGTGCCTGGAGTGTACTCGGGTTCTCTGGAAACACCATATATTTT. It codes for CAWSVLGFSGNTIYF.

Of note for this clone: The conserved phenylalanine or tryptophan is not found at the CDR3 terminus, so this likely reflects a read error. V is TRBV30 and J is TRBJ1-2; perhaps TRBD1 as D (6 bases). V gave up 2 bases and J gave up 8 bases, with 15 bases separating them. The CDR3 totals 13 residues. Germline CDR1 and CDR2: GTSNPN and SVGIG (reference sequence). CDR3 DNA sequence: TGTGCCTGGAGTAAGACAGGTGGACTCGGCTACACCCTC. It translates to CAWSKTGGLGYTL.